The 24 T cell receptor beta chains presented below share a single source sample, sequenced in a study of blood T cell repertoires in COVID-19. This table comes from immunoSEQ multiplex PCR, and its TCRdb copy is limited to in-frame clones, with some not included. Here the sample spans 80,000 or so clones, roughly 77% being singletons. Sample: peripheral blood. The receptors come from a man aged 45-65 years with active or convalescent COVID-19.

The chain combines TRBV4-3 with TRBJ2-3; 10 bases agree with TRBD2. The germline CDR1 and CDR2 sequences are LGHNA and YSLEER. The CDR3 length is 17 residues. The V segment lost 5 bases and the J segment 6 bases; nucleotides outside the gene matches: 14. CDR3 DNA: TGCGCCAGCAGCTCCAGAGCTAGCGGGGGCCTCGGGGATACGCAGTATTTT. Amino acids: CASSSRASGGLGDTQYF.

The CDR3 nucleotides read TGTGCCACAGGTCCTTCTGGGGCCAACGTCCTGACTTTC. Translation gives CATGPSGANVLTF. This chain connects TRBV6-5 to TRBJ2-6; no firm D call. This CDR3 contains 13 residues. Germline V gene sequence: CDR1 MNHEY, CDR2 SVGAGI. V was cut by 10 bases and J by 1 base, with 8 bases left in between.

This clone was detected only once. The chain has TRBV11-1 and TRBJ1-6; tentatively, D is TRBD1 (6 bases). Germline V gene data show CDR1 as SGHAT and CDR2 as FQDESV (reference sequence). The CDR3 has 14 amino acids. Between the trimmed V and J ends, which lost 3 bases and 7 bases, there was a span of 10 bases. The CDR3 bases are TGTGCCAGCAGCTTGGGGGCTTTCAATTCACCCCTCCACTTT. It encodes CASSLGAFNSPLHF.

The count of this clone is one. The CDR3 bases are TGTGCCATCAGTGGAGGACAGTTCAGGGATACGCAGTATTTT. This sequence encodes CAISGGQFRDTQYF. The rearrangement links TRBV10-3 to TRBJ2-3; TRBD1 might be the D (6 bases). Per the germline V gene, CDR1 is ENHRY and CDR2 is SYGVKD. The CDR3 contains 14 residues. V was shortened by 4 bases and J by 6 bases, with 14 bases between the two germline ends.

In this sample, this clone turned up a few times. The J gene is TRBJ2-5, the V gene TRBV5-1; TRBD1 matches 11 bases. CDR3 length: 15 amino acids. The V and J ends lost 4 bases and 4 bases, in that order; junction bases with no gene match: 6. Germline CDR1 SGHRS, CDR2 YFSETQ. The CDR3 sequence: CASSRGQGAPETQYF. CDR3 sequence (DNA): TGCGCCAGCAGCCGCGGACAGGGGGCACCAGAGACCCAGTACTTC.

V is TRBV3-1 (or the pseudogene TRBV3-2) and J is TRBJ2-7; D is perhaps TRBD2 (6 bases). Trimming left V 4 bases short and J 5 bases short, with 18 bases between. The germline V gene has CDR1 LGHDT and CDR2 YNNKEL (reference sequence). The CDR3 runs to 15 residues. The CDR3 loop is CASSRAGLLPHEQYF. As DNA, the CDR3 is TGTGCCAGCAGCCGGGCGGGACTCCTCCCCCACGAGCAGTACTTC.

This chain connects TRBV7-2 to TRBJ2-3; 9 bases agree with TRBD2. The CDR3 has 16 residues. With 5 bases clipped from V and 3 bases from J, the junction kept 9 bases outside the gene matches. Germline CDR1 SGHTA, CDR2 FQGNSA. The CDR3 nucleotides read TGTGCCAGCAGCACCGCGATCGGACTAGCGACAGATACGCAGTATTTT. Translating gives CASSTAIGLATDTQYF.

The CDR3 nucleotides read TGCGCCAGCAGCCCAGACAGGAATAACTATGGCTACACCTTC. Its translation is CASSPDRNNYGYTF. V and J are TRBV5-1 and TRBJ1-2; the D gene is possibly TRBD1 (6 bases). The CDR3 totals 14 residues. The V gene's germline CDR1 is SGHRS and CDR2 YFSETQ. The V gene lost 4 bases and the J gene lost 1 base, with 11 bases spanning the gap.

The CDR3 protein is CASSLVGRVYEQYF. The CDR3 DNA reads TGTGCCAGCAGCTTGGTGGGCAGGGTCTACGAGCAGTACTTC. The chain has TRBV5-5 and TRBJ2-7; a weak D match, TRBD1 (5 bases). The CDR3 contains 14 residues. Trimming removed 0 bases from V and 3 bases from J, with 10 bases in between. Germline CDR1 is SGHKS and CDR2 is YYEKEE (reference sequence).

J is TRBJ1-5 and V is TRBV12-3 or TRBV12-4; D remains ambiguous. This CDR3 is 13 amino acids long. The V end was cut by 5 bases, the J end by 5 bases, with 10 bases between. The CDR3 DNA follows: TGTGCCAGCAGTCCGACGGAGGATCAGCCCCAGCATTTT. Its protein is CASSPTEDQPQHF.

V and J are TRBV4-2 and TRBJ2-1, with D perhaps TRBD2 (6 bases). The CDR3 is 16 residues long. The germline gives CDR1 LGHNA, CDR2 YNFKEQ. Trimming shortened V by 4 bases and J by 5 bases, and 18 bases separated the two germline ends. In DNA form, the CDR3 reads TGTGCCAGCAGCCTCGTCTTAACGGGACTTCACAATGAGCAGTTCTTC. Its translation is CASSLVLTGLHNEQFF.

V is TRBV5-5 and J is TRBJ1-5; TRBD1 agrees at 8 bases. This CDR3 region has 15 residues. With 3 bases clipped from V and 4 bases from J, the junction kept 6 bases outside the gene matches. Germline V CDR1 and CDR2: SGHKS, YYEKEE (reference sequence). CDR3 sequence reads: CASSSRQGKNQPQHF. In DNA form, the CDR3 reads TGTGCCAGCAGCTCGCGACAGGGGAAGAATCAGCCCCAGCATTTT.

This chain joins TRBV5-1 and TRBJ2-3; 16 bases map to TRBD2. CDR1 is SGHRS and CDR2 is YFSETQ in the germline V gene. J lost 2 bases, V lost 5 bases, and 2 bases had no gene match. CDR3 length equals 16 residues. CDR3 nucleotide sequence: TGCGCCAGCAGGGGACTAGCGGGGGGGACCACAGATACGCAGTATTTT. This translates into CASRGLAGGTTDTQYF.

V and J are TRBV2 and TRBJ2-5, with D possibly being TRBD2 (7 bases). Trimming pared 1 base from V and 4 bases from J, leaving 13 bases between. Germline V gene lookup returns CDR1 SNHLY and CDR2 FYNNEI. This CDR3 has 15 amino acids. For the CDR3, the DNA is TGTGCCAGCAGTGAAGAAGGCGGGGGCGGAGAGACCCAGTACTTC. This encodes CASSEEGGGGETQYF.

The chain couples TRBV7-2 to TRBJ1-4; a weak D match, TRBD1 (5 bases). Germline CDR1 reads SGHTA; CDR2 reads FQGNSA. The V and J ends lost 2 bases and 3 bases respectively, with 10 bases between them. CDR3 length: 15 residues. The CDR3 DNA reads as TGTGCCAGCAGCTTATCATGGGGGGCTAATGAAAAACTGTTTTTT. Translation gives CASSLSWGANEKLFF.

This chain's CDR3 is CASRGGSQGNSPLHF. In DNA form, the CDR3 reads TGTGCCAGCAGGGGGGGGAGCCAGGGGAATTCACCCCTCCACTTT. The rearrangement uses TRBV28 and TRBJ1-6, with a possible D match to TRBD1 (6 bases). Germline V gives CDR1 MDHEN, CDR2 SYDVKM. The ends were cut back, 6 bases at V and 7 bases at J, with 16 bases in the middle. This CDR3 has 15 amino acids.

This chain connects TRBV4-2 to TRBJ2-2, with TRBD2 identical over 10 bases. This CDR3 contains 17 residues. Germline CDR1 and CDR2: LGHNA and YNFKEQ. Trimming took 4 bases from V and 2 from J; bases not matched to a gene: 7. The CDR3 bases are TGTGCCAGCAGCCGGCTCCCTAGCGGGGGAAACACCGGGGAGCTGTTTTTT. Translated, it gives CASSRLPSGGNTGELFF.

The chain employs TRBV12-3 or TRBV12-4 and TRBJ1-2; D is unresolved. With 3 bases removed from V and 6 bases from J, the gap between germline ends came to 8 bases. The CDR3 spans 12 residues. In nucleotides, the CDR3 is TGTGCCAGCAGTTTTTGGCAGGATGGCTACACCTTC. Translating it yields CASSFWQDGYTF.

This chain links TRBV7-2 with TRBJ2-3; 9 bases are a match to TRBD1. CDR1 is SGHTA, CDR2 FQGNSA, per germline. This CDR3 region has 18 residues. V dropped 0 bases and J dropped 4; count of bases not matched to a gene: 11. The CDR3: CASSLAMGQGRISDTQYF. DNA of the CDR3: TGTGCCAGCAGCTTAGCTATGGGACAGGGCAGGATTTCAGATACGCAGTATTTT.

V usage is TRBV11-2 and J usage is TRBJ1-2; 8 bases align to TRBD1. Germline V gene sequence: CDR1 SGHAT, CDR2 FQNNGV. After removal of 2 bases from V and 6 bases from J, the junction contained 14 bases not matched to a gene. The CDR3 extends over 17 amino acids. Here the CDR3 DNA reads TGTGCCAGCAGCTTAATGCCCGGGACAGGCACAGGGGATGGCTACACCTTC. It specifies CASSLMPGTGTGDGYTF.

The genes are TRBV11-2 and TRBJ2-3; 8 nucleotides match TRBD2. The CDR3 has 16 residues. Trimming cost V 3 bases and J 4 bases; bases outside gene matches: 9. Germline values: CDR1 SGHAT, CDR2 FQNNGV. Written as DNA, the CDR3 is TGTGCCAGCAGCTTGGAACCCCCGGGGGGGGCAGATACGCAGTATTTT. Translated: CASSLEPPGGADTQYF.

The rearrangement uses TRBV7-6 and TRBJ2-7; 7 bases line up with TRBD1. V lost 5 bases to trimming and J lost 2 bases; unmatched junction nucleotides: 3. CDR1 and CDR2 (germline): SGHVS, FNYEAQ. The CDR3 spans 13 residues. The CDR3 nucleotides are TGTGCCAGCAGCCCACAGGGGACCTACGAGCAGTACTTC. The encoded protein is CASSPQGTYEQYF. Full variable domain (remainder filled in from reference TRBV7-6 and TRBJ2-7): GAGVSQSPRYKVTKRGQDVALRCDPISGHVSLYWYRQALGQGPEFLTYFNYEAQQDKSGLPNDRFSAERPEGSISTLTIQRTEQRDSAMYRCASSPQGTYEQYFGPGTRLTVT.

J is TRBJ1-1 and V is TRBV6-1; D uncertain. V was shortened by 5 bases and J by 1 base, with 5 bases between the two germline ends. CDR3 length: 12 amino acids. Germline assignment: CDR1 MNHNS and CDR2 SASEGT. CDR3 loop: CASSSQNTEAFF. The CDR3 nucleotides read TGTGCCAGCAGTTCACAGAACACTGAAGCTTTCTTT.

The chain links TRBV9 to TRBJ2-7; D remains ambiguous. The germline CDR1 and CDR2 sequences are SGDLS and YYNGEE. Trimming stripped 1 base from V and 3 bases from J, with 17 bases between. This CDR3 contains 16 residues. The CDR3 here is CASSVTDTPVHYEQYF. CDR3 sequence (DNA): TGTGCCAGCAGCGTAACCGACACACCAGTCCACTACGAGCAGTACTTC.